Shown below are 15 T cell receptor beta chains from a single sample sequenced in a study of shared clonotypes between healthy human individuals. Assay used: immunoSEQ multiplex PCR; TCRdb lists only in-frame clones, some missing. In the table there are approximately 980,000 clones, over 75% of which are singletons. The sequenced sample consisted of memory CD4+ T cells sorted from blood. As for subset: CD45RA-negative fraction. The receptors were sampled from a young man in good health.

This clone was counted only a few times. The genes are TRBV11-2 and TRBJ1-6; D gene ambiguous. The V and J ends lost 5 bases and 2 bases respectively, with 10 bases between them. Germline lookup yields CDR1 SGHAT and CDR2 FQNNGV. The CDR3 is made up of 15 amino acids. CDR3 region: CASSPGVTYNSPLHF. DNA of the CDR3: TGTGCCAGCAGCCCGGGTGTGACCTATAATTCACCCCTCCACTTT.

This chain connects TRBV9 to TRBJ1-5, with D tentatively TRBD1 (5 bases). The CDR3 is 13 residues long. V was shortened by 4 bases and J by 3 bases, with 8 bases between the two germline ends. From germline, CDR1 is SGDLS and CDR2 YYNGEE. CDR3 sequence: CASSPGLNQPQHF. The CDR3 DNA reads TGTGCCAGCAGCCCAGGGCTCAATCAGCCCCAGCATTTT. Full variable domain (remainder filled in from reference TRBV9 and TRBJ1-5): DSGVTQTPKHLITATGQRVTLRCSPRSGDLSVYWYQQSLDQGLQFLIQYYNGEERAKGNILERFSAQQFPDLHSELNLSSLELGDSALYFCASSPGLNQPQHFGDGTRLSIL.

This chain links TRBV27 with TRBJ1-3; no firm D call. Trimming took 8 bases from V and 0 from J, leaving 11 bases between them. The CDR3 runs to 14 residues. Germline CDR1 MNHEY, CDR2 SMNVEV (reference sequence). CDR3 sequence reads: CASSTGSSGNTIYF. The CDR3 DNA sequence: TGTGCCAGCTCTACCGGGAGCTCTGGAAACACCATATATTTT.

A single count supports this clone. This rearrangement joins TRBV7-3 to TRBJ2-5; tentatively, D is TRBD1 (5 bases). The germline V gene encodes CDR1 SGHTA and CDR2 FQGTGA. V was cut by 1 base and J by 4 bases, with 7 bases left in between. This CDR3 is 13 amino acids long. CDR3 DNA sequence: TGTGCCAGCAGCTTAAGGCAGGGAGAGACCCAGTACTTC. Protein product: CASSLRQGETQYF.

In DNA, the CDR3 is TGTGCCTGGGAGCCGGGGAGGAAAGAGACCCAGTACTTC. It is translated as CAWEPGRKETQYF. This chain joins TRBV30 and TRBJ2-5; TRBD2 might be the D (6 bases). Germline values: CDR1 GTSNPN, CDR2 SVGIG (reference sequence). The V gene lost 5 bases and the J gene lost 3 bases, with 13 bases spanning the gap. CDR3 length equals 13 residues.

The V gene is TRBV7-3, the J gene TRBJ2-3; 7 bases are a match to TRBD1. Germline CDR1 reads SGHTA; CDR2 reads FQGTGA. V lost 3 bases to trimming and J lost 1 base; unmatched junction nucleotides: 4. The CDR3 totals 15 residues. The CDR3 nucleotides are TGTGCCAGCAGCTTCCGGGACAGTGGCACAGATACGCAGTATTTT. Protein sequence: CASSFRDSGTDTQYF.

V usage is TRBV19 and J usage is TRBJ1-6, with 8 bases fitting TRBD1. The CDR3 extends over 15 amino acids. Germline V gives CDR1 LNHDA, CDR2 SQIVND (reference sequence). The V and J ends lost 6 bases and 8 bases, in that order; junction bases with no gene match: 9. CDR3 protein: CASSDQGAVYSPLHF. For the CDR3, the DNA is TGTGCCAGTAGCGACCAGGGGGCGGTTTATTCACCCCTCCACTTT.

This clone has more than one count but fewer than ten. This chain links TRBV28 with TRBJ1-6; a weak D match, TRBD1 (6 bases). The ends were cut back, 2 bases at V and 9 bases at J, with 11 bases in the middle. The CDR3 is 14 residues long. The germline gives CDR1 MDHEN, CDR2 SYDVKM. CDR3 in amino acids: CASSLEGVGSPLHF. DNA for the CDR3: TGTGCCAGCAGTTTAGAGGGGGTAGGTTCACCCCTCCACTTT.

The CDR3 coding sequence is TGCGCCAGCAGCTCAGGCCAGCGGGAGAACACCGGGGAGCTGTTTTTT. This encodes CASSSGQRENTGELFF. The V call is TRBV5-1, the J call TRBJ2-2; 7 positions agree with TRBD2. With 3 bases clipped from V and 1 base from J, the junction kept 6 bases outside the gene matches. Germline lookup yields CDR1 SGHRS and CDR2 YFSETQ. The CDR3 covers 16 residues.

This chain links TRBV30 with TRBJ2-5, with TRBD1 matching over 7 bases. Looked up from germline, CDR1 is GTSNPN and CDR2 is SVGIG (reference sequence). The CDR3 loop spans 14 amino acids. Trimming cost V 3 bases and J 5 bases; bases outside gene matches: 9. CDR3 nucleotide sequence: TGTGCCTGGAGGTCACAGGGGTACGCCGAGACCCAGTACTTC. Translation: CAWRSQGYAETQYF.

The J gene is TRBJ2-3, the V gene TRBV5-1; 10 positions match TRBD2. With 4 bases clipped from V and 5 bases from J, the junction kept 7 bases outside the gene matches. Germline V lookup: CDR1 SGHRS, CDR2 YFSETQ. The CDR3 totals 15 residues. CDR3 sequence: CASSIGTSVVDTQYF. CDR3 in DNA: TGCGCCAGCAGCATAGGGACTAGCGTTGTAGATACGCAGTATTTT.

A remark on this clone: Other DNA sequences of this sample code for an identical CDR3. The chain is built from TRBV5-1 and TRBJ2-7; maybe TRBD1 (5 bases). V lost 4 bases and J 2 bases, leaving 13 bases between the germline ends. Germline V gene sequence: CDR1 SGHRS, CDR2 YFSETQ. The CDR3 sequence is 14 residues long. The CDR3 DNA reads TGCGCCAGCAGCCCTGGGGCAGGTACCTACGAGCAGTACTTC. Protein sequence: CASSPGAGTYEQYF.

This chain links TRBV28 with TRBJ1-2; maybe TRBD1 (5 bases). Trimming shortened V by 5 bases and J by 3 bases, and 10 bases separated the two germline ends. CDR1 is MDHEN and CDR2 is SYDVKM in the germline V gene. This CDR3 has 13 residues. The CDR3 nucleotides are TGTGCCAGCAGTCCCGGGACCTACTATGGCTACACCTTC. Its translation: CASSPGTYYGYTF.

This chain links TRBV19 with TRBJ2-1; 12 nucleotides agree with TRBD2. Germline V CDR1 and CDR2: LNHDA, SQIVND (reference sequence). V shed 6 bases and J 16 bases; nucleotides not matched to a gene: 7. The CDR3 has 12 amino acids. The CDR3 spells CASRTSGRVFFF. Written as DNA, the CDR3 is TGTGCCAGTAGGACTAGCGGGAGAGTGTTTTTCTTC.

The chain has TRBV14 and TRBJ2-2; no clear D gene. The CDR3 is 13 amino acids. V lost 4 bases and J lost 4, with 7 bases in between. The germline V gene encodes CDR1 SGHDN and CDR2 FVKESK. CDR3 coding DNA: TGTGCCAGCAGCCCCCAAGTCACCGGGGAGCTGTTTTTT. Its protein is CASSPQVTGELFF.